Below are 21 T cell receptor beta chains sequenced from a single sample in a study of blood T cell repertoires in COVID-19. Only in-frame clones appear in the TCRdb table, and some are missing; sequencing was by immunoSEQ multiplex PCR. The data contain roughly 160,000 clones, approximately 90% of them singletons. The material sequenced was peripheral blood. All receptors come from a man aged 50 to 59 who had recovered from COVID-19.

V is TRBV27 and J is TRBJ2-7, with TRBD1 as a possible D gene (5 bases). The germline V and J ends were trimmed by 0 bases and 2 bases, with 8 bases remaining between them. The CDR3 spans 14 residues. The germline V gene has CDR1 MNHEY and CDR2 SMNVEV (reference sequence). The CDR3 is CASSLSDRTYEQYF. CDR3 DNA sequence: TGTGCCAGCAGTTTATCTGACAGAACCTACGAGCAGTACTTC.

The chain uses TRBV5-1 and TRBJ1-3; D might be TRBD1 (6 bases). V lost 3 bases, J lost 0 bases, and 16 bases lay in between. CDR3 length equals 17 residues. Germline V gene lookup returns CDR1 SGHRS and CDR2 YFSETQ. The CDR3 DNA reads as TGCGCCAGCAGCTCCCTAGGTGGACAGATCTCTGGAAACACCATATATTTT. Translated: CASSSLGGQISGNTIYF.

This chain connects TRBV6-4 to TRBJ2-1; 9 nucleotides agree with TRBD2. V lost 4 bases and J lost 7; bases outside the gene matches: 5. The germline V gene encodes CDR1 MRHNA and CDR2 SNTAGT. The CDR3 runs to 14 residues. Written as DNA, the CDR3 is TGTGCCAGCAGTGTGCTAGCGGGAAGTAATGAGCAGTTCTTC. Protein: CASSVLAGSNEQFF.

This clone occurred once. The V gene is TRBV5-1, the J gene TRBJ2-1; possibly TRBD2 for D (7 bases). Deletions cut 1 base from V and 2 bases from J, with 10 bases between. The CDR3 is made up of 15 amino acids. CDR1 and CDR2 (germline): SGHRS, YFSETQ. The CDR3 reads CASSLRGGPYNEQFF. As DNA, the CDR3 is TGCGCCAGCAGCTTGAGGGGGGGTCCCTACAATGAGCAGTTCTTC.

The genes are TRBV4-3 and TRBJ2-3, with D maybe TRBD1 (6 bases). CDR3 length: 13 amino acids. Germline CDR1 LGHNA, CDR2 YSLEER. The V end was cut by 3 bases, the J end by 3 bases, with 7 bases between. The CDR3 coding sequence is TGCGCCAGCAGCCACAGGGGAACAGATACGCAGTATTTT. The encoded protein is CASSHRGTDTQYF.

The chain is built from TRBV3-1 (or the pseudogene TRBV3-2) and TRBJ2-3; maybe TRBD2 (7 bases). This CDR3 has 16 amino acids. Trimming stripped 2 bases from V and 1 base from J, with 13 bases between. The V gene's germline CDR1 is LGHDT and CDR2 YNNKEL (reference sequence). CDR3 in amino acids: CASSQFRRGRTDTQYF. The CDR3 DNA reads TGTGCCAGCAGCCAATTTAGGCGGGGGCGCACAGATACGCAGTATTTT.

The rearrangement joins TRBV12-3 or TRBV12-4 to TRBJ2-7, with 11 bases identical to TRBD2. The CDR3 spans 12 residues. The V and J ends lost 6 bases and 13 bases, in that order; junction bases with no gene match: 8. The CDR3 region has the DNA TGTGCCAGCAGGTCTAGCGGGGGGCCAACATACTTC. Translated: CASRSSGGPTYF.

The chain couples TRBV19 to TRBJ1-1; no clear D. CDR1 and CDR2 from the germline V gene are LNHDA and SQIVND (reference sequence). This CDR3 comprises 13 residues. Between the trimmed V and J ends, which lost 5 bases and 1 base, there was a span of 8 bases. As DNA, the CDR3 is TGTGCCAGTAGTCCTGGGAGGAACACTGAAGCTTTCTTT. Residues: CASSPGRNTEAFF.

For the CDR3, the DNA is TGTGCCAGTAGGAGAGAGGGACTCTTAACCTACAATGAGCAGTTCTTC. Translation gives CASRREGLLTYNEQFF. The rearrangement uses TRBV2 and TRBJ2-1, with a tentative D call TRBD2 (6 bases). CDR1 is SNHLY, CDR2 FYNNEI, per germline. The length of the CDR3 is 16 residues. V dropped 9 bases and J dropped 2 bases, with 20 bases sitting between them.

The chain couples TRBV24-1 to TRBJ2-7; D is perhaps TRBD2 (6 bases). Trimming pared 0 bases from V and 3 bases from J, leaving 20 bases between. CDR1 and CDR2 (germline): KGHDR, SFDVKD. This CDR3 spans 18 amino acids. CDR3 residues: CATSDLLSAGNKDYEQYF. In DNA, the CDR3 is TGTGCCACCAGTGATTTGCTTTCGGCGGGGAATAAAGACTACGAGCAGTACTTC.

The chain employs TRBV19 and TRBJ2-2, with TRBD2 matching over 7 bases. CDR3 length: 14 residues. Looked up from germline, CDR1 is LNHDA and CDR2 is SQIVND (reference sequence). Unmatched junction bases numbered 5, after V lost 4 bases and J lost 6 bases. The CDR3 here is CASSTGRTAGELFF. In nucleotides, the CDR3 is TGTGCCAGTAGTACCGGGAGGACGGCCGGGGAGCTGTTTTTT.

J is TRBJ2-7 and V is TRBV7-2, with a tentative D call TRBD1 (5 bases). Trimming removed 1 base from V and 2 bases from J, with 12 bases in between. Per the germline V gene, CDR1 is SGHTA and CDR2 is FQGNSA. CDR3 length: 15 residues. DNA of the CDR3: TGTGCCAGCAGCTTAGATGCAGAGACAGCCTACGAGCAGTACTTC. This codes for CASSLDAETAYEQYF.

The rearrangement links TRBV7-9 to TRBJ1-5; the D gene is possibly TRBD1 (6 bases). The CDR3 loop spans 13 amino acids. V was pared by 8 bases and J by 7 bases, with 15 bases between. Germline lookup yields CDR1 SEHNR and CDR2 FQNEAQ (reference sequence). CDR3 protein: CASGGGAGQPQHF. In nucleotides, the CDR3 is TGTGCCAGCGGCGGGGGCGCGGGGCAGCCCCAGCATTTT. The full variable domain, in which reference TRBV7-9 and TRBJ1-5 provide the parts outside the CDR3, is DTGVSQNPRHKITKRGQNVTFRCDPISEHNRLYWYRQTLGQGPEFLTYFQNEAQLEKSRLLSDRFSAERPKGSFSTLEIQRTEQGDSAMYLCASGGGAGQPQHFGDGTRLSIL.

The gene calls are TRBV7-6 and TRBJ2-7; TRBD1 aligns across 12 bases. Per the germline V gene, CDR1 is SGHVS and CDR2 is FNYEAQ. This CDR3 contains 16 residues. Unmatched junction bases numbered 7, after V lost 1 base and J lost 6 bases. CDR3 coding DNA: TGTGCCAGCAGCTTAGGGGGGACAGGGGGCAATGGCGAGCAGTACTTC. It codes for CASSLGGTGGNGEQYF.

V gene TRBV9 combines with J gene TRBJ1-5; D unclear. The CDR3 loop spans 15 amino acids. From germline, CDR1 is SGDLS and CDR2 YYNGEE. Trimming removed 3 bases at V and 1 base at J, with 11 bases between. CDR3 nucleotides: TGTGCCAGCAGCGCCTCGGGGTTGAGCAATCAGCCCCAGCATTTT. Its protein is CASSASGLSNQPQHF.

The CDR3 nucleotides read TGTGCCACCAGTGATTTGAGCCCGAGCTCCTACAATGAGCAGTTCTTC. Amino acid sequence: CATSDLSPSSYNEQFF. The chain recombines TRBV24-1 with TRBJ2-1; D call uncertain. The V end lost 0 bases, the J end lost 0 bases, and 8 bases lay between the germline ends. CDR3 length: 16 residues. The germline V gene encodes CDR1 KGHDR and CDR2 SFDVKD.

The chain combines TRBV6-5 with TRBJ2-7, with D possibly matching TRBD2 (6 bases). V was shortened by 7 bases and J by 2 bases, with 15 bases between the two germline ends. The CDR3 consists of 14 residues. The V gene's germline CDR1 is MNHEY and CDR2 SVGAGI. CDR3 region: CASTMTRPPYEQYF. The DNA of the CDR3 is TGTGCCAGCACTATGACTAGACCCCCCTACGAGCAGTACTTC.

The rearrangement joins TRBV9 to TRBJ1-2; weak D call: TRBD1 (5 bases). Trimming removed 3 bases from V and 5 bases from J, with 14 bases in between. The CDR3 length is 14 residues. Germline V gene lookup returns CDR1 SGDLS and CDR2 YYNGEE. The CDR3 spells CASSARQNNYGYTF. The CDR3 nucleotides read TGTGCCAGCAGCGCTCGACAGAACAATTATGGCTACACCTTC.

The chain couples TRBV9 to TRBJ2-1; tentative D call: TRBD2 (5 bases). The CDR3 consists of 15 residues. The V gene lost 1 base and the J gene lost 5 bases, with 13 bases spanning the gap. CDR1 is SGDLS, CDR2 YYNGEE, per germline. The CDR3 region has the DNA TGTGCCAGCAGCGTATTAACGGGAAGGCACAATGAGCAGTTCTTC. Its protein is CASSVLTGRHNEQFF.

The CDR3 DNA is TGTGCCAGCAGTTCCCCGACAGGCAACTATGGCTACACCTTC. It encodes CASSSPTGNYGYTF. This chain connects TRBV6-5 to TRBJ1-2, with D tentatively TRBD1 (6 bases). CDR3 size: 14 residues. The germline gives CDR1 MNHEY, CDR2 SVGAGI. V was clipped by 4 bases and J by 2 bases, with 11 bases between them.

This sequence joins TRBV7-2 and TRBJ2-3; D remains unclear. The CDR3 sequence is 13 residues long. CDR1 is SGHTA, CDR2 FQGNSA, per germline. Trimming cost V 4 bases and J 5 bases, with 10 bases left between them. As DNA, the CDR3 is TGTGCCAGCAGCTCGGCGAGGAGAGATACGCAGTATTTT. Translating gives CASSSARRDTQYF.